The clone carrying this TCR beta chain has a count of ten or more. Its antigen is unknown. The read ends 3 residues early relative to the CDR3; the germline J gene fills the gap. These data are taken from a study of T cell clonality in common variable immunodeficiency. Study results and caveats: Compared with healthy controls, CVID subjects showed increased TCRbeta clonality, mostly in about a third. Fewer TCRbeta clones were shared among CVID subjects than controls. In common variable immunodeficiency, TCR beta chains reportedly carried fewer deletions and N-nucleotide insertions.

Germline V gene data show CDR1 as KGHSH and CDR2 as LQKENI. V lost 2 bases and J lost 5, with 12 bases in between. The CDR3 runs 14 residues. Caucasian heritage predominated among both patients and controls. Control and CVID samples contributed equal amounts of genomic DNA. TCRdb's copy holds only in-frame clones and misses some; the assay was immunoSEQ multiplex PCR. The profile covers under 25,000 clones, none occurring a single time. Sequencing input: peripheral blood mononuclear cells. V usage is TRBV18 and J usage is TRBJ1-2; D unclear. The sequence was obtained from a human donor with common variable immunodeficiency. The sequenced CDR3 bases are TGTGCCAGCTCACCAGGCGGATTTCGTTATGGC. It yields the protein CASSPGGFRYG. The full CDR3 is CASSPGGFRYGYTF.